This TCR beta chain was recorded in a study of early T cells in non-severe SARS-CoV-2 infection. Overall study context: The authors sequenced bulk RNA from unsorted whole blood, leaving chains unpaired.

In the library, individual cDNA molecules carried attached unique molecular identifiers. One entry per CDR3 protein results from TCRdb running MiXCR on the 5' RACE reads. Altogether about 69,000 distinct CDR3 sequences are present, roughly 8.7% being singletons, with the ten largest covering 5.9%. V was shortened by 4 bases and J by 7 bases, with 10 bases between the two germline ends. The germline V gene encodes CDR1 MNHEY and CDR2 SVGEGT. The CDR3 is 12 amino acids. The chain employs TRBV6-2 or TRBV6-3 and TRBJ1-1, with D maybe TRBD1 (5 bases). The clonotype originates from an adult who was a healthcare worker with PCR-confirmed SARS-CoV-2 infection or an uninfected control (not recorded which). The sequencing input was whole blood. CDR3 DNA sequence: TGTGCCAGCAGTTTCTCAGGGAATGAAGCTTTCTTT. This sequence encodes CASSFSGNEAFF.